Listed below are T cell receptor beta chains from one sample, sequenced in a study of type 1 regulatory T cells. TCRdb used MiXCR to reprocess the reads, holding one entry per CDR3 protein. The table has about 68,000 distinct CDR3 sequences, 63% seen once. For these receptors, no antigen is known. The sample taken for sequencing was cultured T cells, either the whole culture or a sorted T cell fraction (not recorded which). The source is a human donor in good health. Both conserved end residues are part of each CDR3. Fields, in order: clone size, V gene, D gene, J gene, CDR3 length, CDR3 protein, CDR3 DNA. A D gene is named only where the DNA matches it firmly. Clone size is shown for a subset of rows, as once, few, many or a class of expanded clone.

.	TRBV7-2	.	TRBJ2-1	16	CASSLDSPSRHNEQFF	TGTGCCAGCAGCTTAGACTCGCCGTCACGCCACAATGAGCAGTTCTTC
.	TRBV6-5	TRBD2	TRBJ2-1	16	CASSPDWASGRDEQFF	TGTGCCAGCAGTCCTGACTGGGCTAGCGGGAGAGATGAGCAGTTCTTC
.	TRBV4-1	TRBD2	TRBJ2-2	17	CASSQIISGKNTGELFF	TGCGCCAGCAGCCAAATTATCAGCGGGAAGAACACCGGGGAGCTGTTTTTT
.	TRBV20-1	TRBD1	TRBJ2-2	14	CSAQGQGATGELFF	TGCAGTGCCCAGGGACAGGGGGCGACCGGGGAGCTGTTTTTT
.	TRBV3-1	TRBD2	TRBJ2-1	15	CASSQMAGGPNEQFF	TGTGCCAGCAGCCAGATGGCGGGAGGGCCGAATGAGCAGTTCTTC
.	TRBV18	.	TRBJ1-1	13	CASSRNENTEAFF	TGTGCCAGCTCACGCAATGAGAACACTGAAGCTTTCTTT
.	TRBV29-1	TRBD2	TRBJ2-7	13	CSVAVGRLYEQYF	TGCAGCGTTGCCGTCGGGAGGCTGTACGAGCAGTACTTC
few	TRBV20-1	.	TRBJ2-1	14	CSAREGSRTNEQFF	TGCAGTGCTAGGGAGGGGTCGAGAACCAATGAGCAGTTCTTC
.	TRBV29-1	TRBD2	TRBJ2-1	14	CSVKPGLAGYEQFF	TGCAGCGTTAAACCGGGACTAGCGGGATATGAGCAGTTCTTC
.	TRBV27	.	TRBJ1-1	14	CASSLQGVNTEAFF	TGTGCCAGCAGTTTACAGGGAGTGAACACTGAAGCTTTCTTT
.	TRBV7-2	.	TRBJ2-7	15	CASSFGRESGAEQYF	TGTGCCAGCAGCTTTGGCCGGGAGTCAGGAGCCGAGCAGTACTTC
.	TRBV20-1	TRBD2	TRBJ2-1	14	CSATGLAGYNEQFF	TGCAGTGCTACCGGACTAGCGGGATACAATGAGCAGTTCTTC
.	TRBV20-1	.	TRBJ2-5	14	CSAREYGSRETQYF	TGCAGTGCTAGGGAGTACGGGAGTAGGGAGACCCAGTACTTC
.	TRBV4-2	.	TRBJ1-1	17	CAGSQAVRSGMNTEAFF	TGTGCCGGCAGCCAAGCGGTTCGGTCTGGAATGAACACTGAAGCTTTCTTT
few	TRBV5-6	.	TRBJ2-7	13	CASSLGYGYEQYF	TGTGCCAGCAGCTTGGGTTACGGCTACGAGCAGTACTTC
.	TRBV18	TRBD1	TRBJ1-1	18	CASSPLGQGAGVNTEAFF	TGTGCCAGCTCACCACTAGGACAGGGGGCAGGAGTGAACACTGAAGCTTTCTTT
once	TRBV27	.	TRBJ2-3	12	CASGKSTDTQYF	TGTGCCAGCGGGAAGAGCACAGATACGCAGTATTTT
.	TRBV7-2	TRBD2	TRBJ2-3	15	CASSLAGGRIDTQYF	TGTGCCAGCAGCTTAGCGGGCGGGAGGATAGATACGCAGTATTTT
many	TRBV7-2	TRBD2	TRBJ2-1	15	CASSLEAGVRNEQFF	TGTGCCAGCAGCTTAGAGGCGGGAGTAAGGAATGAGCAGTTCTTC
.	TRBV2	.	TRBJ2-2	15	CASSERGLNTGELFF	TGTGCCAGCAGTGAAAGGGGACTGAACACCGGGGAGCTGTTTTTT
.	TRBV20-1	.	TRBJ2-7	13	CSAVNREPYEQYF	TGCAGTGCTGTGAACAGGGAACCCTACGAGCAGTACTTC
.	TRBV3-1	.	TRBJ1-4	15	CASRPKTASNEKLFF	TGTGCCAGCAGACCGAAGACAGCCTCTAATGAAAAACTGTTTTTT
.	TRBV4-1	TRBD2	TRBJ2-3	15	CASSPTSALTDTQYF	TGCGCCAGCAGCCCCACTAGCGCCCTCACAGATACGCAGTATTTT
.	TRBV18	.	TRBJ1-2	16	CASSPDTTGVGYGYTF	TGTGCCAGCTCACCCGACACGACCGGGGTTGGGTATGGCTACACCTTC